The T cell receptor beta chain described here comes from a study of T cell responses to AZD1222 COVID-19 vaccine. Repertoires were generated with immunoSEQ multiplex PCR, while TCRdb's copy carries only in-frame clones and drops some. The table shows 120,000 to 150,000 clones, with 70% to 90% occurring only once. As to this clone: No antigen is known for it.

Overall study results and limits: Donor demographics were predominantly white British with a female majority; clonal diversity may be underestimated. CD4 TCRs linked to vaccination spanned spike, dominating at 160-218 and 743-854. Only a handful of people who got AZD1222 tested seropositive at baseline.

This CDR3 contains 14 residues. V dropped 6 bases and J dropped 2; count of bases not matched to a gene: 7. The V gene's germline CDR1 is MDHEN and CDR2 SYDVKM. Sequenced material: peripheral blood, taken 28 days after the second dose of the MenACWY control vaccine. This chain uses TRBV28 with TRBJ2-7; TRBD1 aligns across 7 bases. This receptor was taken from an adult who received the MenACWY meningococcal vaccine as a control. The CDR3 loop reads CASSPGDRAYEQYF. CDR3 nucleotide sequence: TGTGCCAGCAGCCCAGGGGACAGAGCCTACGAGCAGTACTTC.